Listed below are T cell receptor beta chains from one sample, sequenced in a study of CD8+ T cells in alopecia areata. Profiled with immunoSEQ multiplex PCR; TCRdb holds only in-frame clones, not every one. This repertoire shows more than 90,000 clones, approximately 59% found once; its top ten account for 25% to 30%. The source was CD8+ T cells sorted from blood, collected at week 4, from a patient treated with tofacitinib. All receptors derive from a human donor with alopecia areata. The CDR3 runs from the conserved cysteine through the conserved F or W. Fields, in order: clone size, D gene, J gene, V gene, CDR3 protein, CDR3 DNA. A D gene is named only where the DNA matches it firmly. Rows give clone size only sometimes, using once, few, many, or a class for an expanded clone.

clone size: once; D gene: .; J gene: TRBJ1-6; V gene: TRBV23-1; CDR3 protein: CASSLPAGARGSPLHF; CDR3 DNA: TGCGCCAGCAGTCTTCCTGCAGGGGCTAGAGGTTCACCCCTCCACTTT
clone size: .; D gene: TRBD2; J gene: TRBJ2-5; V gene: TRBV2; CDR3 protein: CASSARLAGGQETQYF; CDR3 DNA: TGTGCCAGCAGTGCCCGCCTAGCGGGGGGACAAGAGACCCAGTACTTC
clone size: .; D gene: TRBD1; J gene: TRBJ1-2; V gene: TRBV2; CDR3 protein: CASSKTGGNGYTF; CDR3 DNA: TGTGCCAGCAGTAAGACAGGGGGCAATGGCTACACCTTC
clone size: .; D gene: TRBD1; J gene: TRBJ2-7; V gene: TRBV29-1; CDR3 protein: CSFQTGHSYEQYF; CDR3 DNA: TGCAGCTTTCAGACAGGGCACTCCTACGAGCAGTACTTC
clone size: .; D gene: .; J gene: TRBJ1-5; V gene: TRBV29-1; CDR3 protein: CSGHPGGGSNQPQHF; CDR3 DNA: TGCAGCGGACACCCTGGGGGTGGAAGCAATCAGCCCCAGCATTTT
clone size: .; D gene: .; J gene: TRBJ1-1; V gene: TRBV29-1; CDR3 protein: CSDADSNTEAFF; CDR3 DNA: TGCAGCGACGCGGACAGCAACACTGAAGCTTTCTTT
clone size: once; D gene: .; J gene: TRBJ2-7; V gene: TRBV7-9; CDR3 protein: CASSLTYEQYF; CDR3 DNA: TGTGCCAGCAGCCTTACCTACGAGCAGTACTTC
clone size: .; D gene: .; J gene: TRBJ1-2; V gene: TRBV5-1; CDR3 protein: CASSSSSRSPYGYTF; CDR3 DNA: TGCGCCAGCAGCTCATCATCGAGAAGCCCCTATGGCTACACCTTC
clone size: .; D gene: TRBD2; J gene: TRBJ2-1; V gene: TRBV29-1; CDR3 protein: CSVEDQDAGGRHEQFF; CDR3 DNA: TGCAGCGTTGAAGATCAAGATGCGGGGGGGCGGCATGAGCAGTTCTTC
clone size: .; D gene: .; J gene: TRBJ2-7; V gene: TRBV30; CDR3 protein: CAWSVGYEQYF; CDR3 DNA: TGTGCCTGGAGTGTGGGCTACGAGCAGTACTTC
clone size: few; D gene: TRBD1; J gene: TRBJ2-7; V gene: TRBV9; CDR3 protein: CASSADLGQEAYEQYF; CDR3 DNA: TGTGCCAGCAGCGCCGACCTGGGACAGGAGGCCTACGAGCAGTACTTC
clone size: .; D gene: .; J gene: TRBJ2-7; V gene: TRBV27; CDR3 protein: CASADDAYEQYF; CDR3 DNA: TGTGCCAGCGCGGACGATGCCTACGAGCAGTACTTC
clone size: .; D gene: .; J gene: TRBJ2-7; V gene: TRBV10-3; CDR3 protein: CAISRTAAEEQYF; CDR3 DNA: TGTGCCATCAGTAGGACTGCGGCTGAGGAGCAGTACTTC
clone size: few; D gene: TRBD2; J gene: TRBJ2-4; V gene: TRBV27; CDR3 protein: CASRPGGAKNIQYF; CDR3 DNA: TGTGCCAGCAGACCCGGGGGGGCCAAAAACATTCAGTACTTC
clone size: .; D gene: .; J gene: TRBJ2-5; V gene: TRBV7-2; CDR3 protein: CASSLDWGGGTNQETQYF; CDR3 DNA: TGTGCCAGCAGCTTAGATTGGGGGGGCGGAACCAACCAAGAGACCCAGTACTTC
clone size: .; D gene: .; J gene: TRBJ1-1; V gene: TRBV29-1; CDR3 protein: CSVEEALNTEAFF; CDR3 DNA: TGCAGCGTTGAAGAGGCCTTGAACACTGAAGCTTTCTTT
clone size: .; D gene: .; J gene: TRBJ1-1; V gene: TRBV5-4; CDR3 protein: CASSLSSNTEAFF; CDR3 DNA: TGTGCCAGCAGCTTGTCTTCGAACACTGAAGCTTTCTTT
clone size: .; D gene: TRBD1; J gene: TRBJ2-5; V gene: TRBV15; CDR3 protein: CATSSDRAQETQYF; CDR3 DNA: TGTGCCACCAGCAGTGACAGGGCCCAAGAGACCCAGTACTTC
clone size: .; D gene: TRBD1; J gene: TRBJ2-7; V gene: TRBV7-9; CDR3 protein: CASSSKAQGAREQYF; CDR3 DNA: TGTGCCAGCAGCTCCAAAGCTCAGGGGGCACGGGAGCAGTACTTC
clone size: few; D gene: TRBD2; J gene: TRBJ2-3; V gene: TRBV29-1; CDR3 protein: CSSELAGGRTQYF; CDR3 DNA: TGCAGCTCGGAGCTAGCGGGGGGACGGACGCAGTATTTT
clone size: .; D gene: .; J gene: TRBJ1-5; V gene: TRBV9; CDR3 protein: CASHGGNQPQHF; CDR3 DNA: TGTGCTAGCCATGGGGGCAATCAGCCCCAGCATTTT
clone size: .; D gene: .; J gene: TRBJ1-5; V gene: TRBV6-5; CDR3 protein: CASSYSFTGGNQPQHF; CDR3 DNA: TGTGCCAGCAGTTACTCGTTCACAGGAGGGAATCAGCCCCAGCATTTT
clone size: .; D gene: .; J gene: TRBJ2-7; V gene: TRBV9; CDR3 protein: CASSVAAGYEQYF; CDR3 DNA: TGTGCCAGCAGCGTAGCGGCCGGCTACGAGCAGTACTTC
clone size: .; D gene: .; J gene: TRBJ1-2; V gene: TRBV30; CDR3 protein: CAWQGIRFDGYTF; CDR3 DNA: TGTGCCTGGCAGGGGATTCGCTTTGATGGCTACACCTTC
clone size: few; D gene: TRBD1; J gene: TRBJ2-1; V gene: TRBV6-4; CDR3 protein: CASSVRTGTSNEQFF; CDR3 DNA: TGTGCCAGCAGTGTCCGGACAGGGACGAGCAATGAGCAGTTCTTC
clone size: once; D gene: .; J gene: TRBJ2-7; V gene: TRBV11-2; CDR3 protein: CASAPSGAYEQYF; CDR3 DNA: TGTGCCAGCGCCCCGTCGGGGGCCTACGAGCAGTACTTC
clone size: few; D gene: .; J gene: TRBJ1-2; V gene: TRBV29-1; CDR3 protein: CSVGRTVEGYTF; CDR3 DNA: TGCAGCGTTGGGCGGACAGTCGAAGGCTACACCTTC
clone size: .; D gene: .; J gene: TRBJ2-1; V gene: TRBV25-1; CDR3 protein: CASSGAGYNEQFF; CDR3 DNA: TGTGCCAGCAGTGGTGCGGGTTACAATGAGCAGTTCTTC
clone size: .; D gene: .; J gene: TRBJ1-5; V gene: TRBV4-1; CDR3 protein: CASSPNSDNQPQHF; CDR3 DNA: TGCGCCAGCAGCCCAAACAGCGACAATCAGCCCCAGCATTTT
clone size: .; D gene: TRBD1; J gene: TRBJ1-6; V gene: TRBV30; CDR3 protein: CAWSPQLPRQGDNSPLHF; CDR3 DNA: TGTGCCTGGAGTCCTCAACTCCCGAGACAGGGAGATAATTCACCCCTCCACTTT
clone size: .; D gene: TRBD1; J gene: TRBJ1-3; V gene: TRBV29-1; CDR3 protein: CSAQGTDSGNTIYF; CDR3 DNA: TGCAGCGCCCAAGGGACAGACTCTGGAAACACCATATATTTT
clone size: .; D gene: .; J gene: TRBJ2-2; V gene: TRBV29-1; CDR3 protein: CSVGDSPNTGELFF; CDR3 DNA: TGCAGCGTTGGTGACAGCCCGAACACCGGGGAGCTGTTTTTT
clone size: .; D gene: .; J gene: TRBJ2-3; V gene: TRBV13; CDR3 protein: CASSLGLRGPDTQYF; CDR3 DNA: TGTGCCAGCAGCTTAGGCCTAAGGGGACCAGATACGCAGTATTTT
clone size: .; D gene: .; J gene: TRBJ2-7; V gene: TRBV29-1; CDR3 protein: CSVLTGRGYEQYF; CDR3 DNA: TGCAGCGTCTTGACAGGACGAGGCTACGAGCAGTACTTC
clone size: .; D gene: .; J gene: TRBJ1-2; V gene: TRBV30; CDR3 protein: CAWSTGRGYGYTF; CDR3 DNA: TGTGCCTGGAGCACAGGGAGAGGCTATGGCTACACCTTC
clone size: .; D gene: TRBD1; J gene: TRBJ2-3; V gene: TRBV7-9; CDR3 protein: CATDGQGRADTQYF; CDR3 DNA: TGTGCCACCGACGGACAGGGGAGAGCAGATACGCAGTATTTT
clone size: .; D gene: TRBD1; J gene: TRBJ1-2; V gene: TRBV27; CDR3 protein: CASSPDRGRLGYTF; CDR3 DNA: TGTGCCAGCAGTCCAGACAGGGGGCGACTCGGCTACACCTTC
clone size: few; D gene: TRBD2; J gene: TRBJ2-1; V gene: TRBV15; CDR3 protein: CATSSSGGDYNEQFF; CDR3 DNA: TGTGCCACCAGCTCTAGCGGGGGCGATTACAATGAGCAGTTCTTC
clone size: once; D gene: .; J gene: TRBJ1-6; V gene: TRBV7-9; CDR3 protein: CASSPRLTNSPLHF; CDR3 DNA: TGTGCCAGCAGCCCGCGACTGACTAATTCACCCCTCCACTTT
clone size: .; D gene: .; J gene: TRBJ1-1; V gene: TRBV30; CDR3 protein: CAWSVQGDTEAFF; CDR3 DNA: TGTGCCTGGAGTGTACAGGGCGACACTGAAGCTTTCTTT
clone size: few; D gene: .; J gene: TRBJ1-1; V gene: TRBV28; CDR3 protein: CASSSTGLNTEAFF; CDR3 DNA: TGTGCCAGCAGTAGCACAGGGCTGAACACTGAAGCTTTCTTT
clone size: .; D gene: .; J gene: TRBJ2-5; V gene: TRBV27; CDR3 protein: CASSLISGETQYF; CDR3 DNA: TGTGCCAGCAGTTTAATTTCGGGAGAGACCCAGTACTTC
clone size: once; D gene: TRBD1; J gene: TRBJ2-5; V gene: TRBV11-2; CDR3 protein: CASSSSGGWETQYF; CDR3 DNA: TGTGCCAGCAGCTCTTCAGGGGGCTGGGAGACCCAGTACTTC
clone size: .; D gene: .; J gene: TRBJ2-4; V gene: TRBV10-3; CDR3 protein: CAISESDDSLGQYF; CDR3 DNA: TGTGCCATCAGTGAGTCCGACGACAGTCTCGGTCAGTACTTC
clone size: few; D gene: .; J gene: TRBJ1-2; V gene: TRBV5-4; CDR3 protein: CATRPGDDYGYTF; CDR3 DNA: TGTGCCACCCGACCCGGGGATGACTATGGCTACACCTTC
clone size: .; D gene: .; J gene: TRBJ2-7; V gene: TRBV30; CDR3 protein: CAWSPGAKSQYF; CDR3 DNA: TGTGCCTGGAGTCCCGGGGCCAAAAGTCAGTACTTC
clone size: .; D gene: .; J gene: TRBJ1-2; V gene: TRBV6-1; CDR3 protein: CASSETDGGPDGYTF; CDR3 DNA: TGTGCCAGCAGTGAAACGGACGGGGGGCCAGATGGCTACACCTTC
clone size: .; D gene: .; J gene: TRBJ2-7; V gene: TRBV29-1; CDR3 protein: CSVVRGAEEQYF; CDR3 DNA: TGCAGCGTTGTGCGTGGGGCGGAGGAGCAGTACTTC
clone size: .; D gene: .; J gene: TRBJ2-1; V gene: TRBV29-1; CDR3 protein: CSVSGGNEQFF; CDR3 DNA: TGCAGCGTTTCGGGCGGGAATGAGCAGTTCTTC
clone size: once; D gene: TRBD2; J gene: TRBJ2-1; V gene: TRBV29-1; CDR3 protein: CSVVTGTRANEQFF; CDR3 DNA: TGCAGCGTTGTCACCGGGACTAGGGCCAATGAGCAGTTCTTC
clone size: .; D gene: .; J gene: TRBJ2-7; V gene: TRBV27; CDR3 protein: CASSRTRGEQYF; CDR3 DNA: TGTGCCAGCAGTAGGACGAGAGGCGAGCAGTACTTC
clone size: .; D gene: TRBD2; J gene: TRBJ2-7; V gene: TRBV6-1; CDR3 protein: CASSPGLAGYEQYF; CDR3 DNA: TGTGCCAGCAGTCCGGGACTAGCGGGCTACGAGCAGTACTTC
clone size: .; D gene: .; J gene: TRBJ1-4; V gene: TRBV30; CDR3 protein: CAWSSGLRLFF; CDR3 DNA: TGTGCCTGGAGTTCCGGCCTGAGACTGTTTTTT
clone size: few; D gene: .; J gene: TRBJ2-3; V gene: TRBV7-2; CDR3 protein: CASSLALVGTDTQYF; CDR3 DNA: TGTGCCAGCAGCTTAGCCCTGGTCGGTACAGATACGCAGTATTTT